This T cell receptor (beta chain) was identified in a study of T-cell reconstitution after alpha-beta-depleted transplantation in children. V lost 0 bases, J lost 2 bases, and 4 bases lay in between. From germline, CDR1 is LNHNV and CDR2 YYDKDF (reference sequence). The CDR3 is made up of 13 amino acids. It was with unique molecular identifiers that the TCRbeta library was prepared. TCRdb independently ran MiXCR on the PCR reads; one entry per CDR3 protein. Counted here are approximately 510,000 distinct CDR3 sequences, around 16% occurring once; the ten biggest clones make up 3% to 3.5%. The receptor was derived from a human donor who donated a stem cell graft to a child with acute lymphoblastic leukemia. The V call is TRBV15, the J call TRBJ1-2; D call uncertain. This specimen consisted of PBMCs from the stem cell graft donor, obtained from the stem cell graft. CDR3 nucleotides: TGTGCCACCAGCAGAGAGGGCAACTATGGCTACACCTTC. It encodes CATSREGNYGYTF. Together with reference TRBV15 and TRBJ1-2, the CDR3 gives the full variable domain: DAMVIQNPRYQVTQFGKPVTLSCSQTLNHNVMYWYQQKSSQAPKLLFHYYDKDFNNEADTPDNFQSRRPNTSFCFLDIRSPGLGDTAMYLCATSREGNYGYTFGSGTRLTVV.